Sequencing of this T cell receptor (beta chain) was carried out in a study of beta chain features in type 1 diabetes. Overall study findings and caveats: A moderate, significant TCRB CDR3 shortening appeared in type 1 diabetes across four CD4+ subsets.

Each of the CD4+ naive, central memory, regulatory and stem cell-like memory populations was sorted via CD45RO/CCR7/CD25/CD127/CD95/CD27. cDNA synthesis used the whole RNA isolate, giving expressed TCRB sequences. Some clones are missing from TCRdb's copy, which holds only in-frame ones; the method was immunoSEQ multiplex PCR. Of around 250,000 clones in the sample, roughly two thirds were seen once. This clone was seen a few times. Its specificity is unknown. Additional DNA sequences in this sample encode the identical CDR3. The CDR3 totals 11 residues. Looked up from germline, CDR1 is GTSNPN and CDR2 is SVGIG (reference sequence). Between the trimmed V and J ends, which lost 2 bases and 6 bases, there was a span of 5 bases.

This clonotype was sampled from a man aged 30-40 years in good health. Specimen: naive CD4+ T cells from blood. The chain joins TRBV30 to TRBJ2-1; D remains unclear. The chain's CDR3 is CAWSSLNEQFF. The DNA of the CDR3 is TGTGCCTGGAGTTCACTCAATGAGCAGTTCTTC.